This entry features one TCR beta chain sequence. Its antigen is not identified. Using immunoSEQ multiplex PCR, the repertoire was profiled, and TCRdb retains in-frame clones only, with some absent. The sample has around 69,000 clones; approximately 87% are singletons. The data are from a study of T cells in localized non-small cell lung cancer. Study-wide results and limits: Out of the top 100 tumor clones, a median around 57 were seen in adjacent lung. The study found T cell clonality highest in uninvolved adjacent lung, above tumor. Sequencing was limited to one tumor region, leaving the possibility of heterogeneity open. Patients showing higher blood T cell density tended to see longer overall survival.

V lost 3 bases and J 2 bases, leaving 14 bases between the germline ends. The length of the CDR3 is 15 residues. Germline values: CDR1 SGDLS, CDR2 YYNGEE. This clonotype was sampled from a woman aged 40-69 years with stage I lung adenocarcinoma. The specimen comprised peripheral blood, sampled before any cancer treatment. The chain couples TRBV9 to TRBJ1-1; D may be TRBD1 (6 bases). CDR3 bases: TGTGCCAGCAGCGCCCAGCCAGGGGTCAACACTGAAGCTTTCTTT. As protein: CASSAQPGVNTEAFF.